Listed below are T cell receptor beta chains from one sample, sequenced in a study of vaccination and CD4 T cells after COVID-19. These TCRs are of unknown antigen specificity. Via MiXCR, TCRdb re-called the PCR reads, giving one row per CDR3 protein. The table shows fewer than 20,000 distinct CDR3 sequences, with about two fifths occurring only once. Sequenced material: CD4+ T cells from blood, cultured in vitro, taken before SARS-CoV-2 vaccination. Receptors originate from a human donor who had recovered from COVID-19. CDR3s include the opening cysteine and the closing phenylalanine or tryptophan. A D gene is named only where the DNA matches it firmly. Some rows mark clone size as missing; the rest say once, few, many or name a class of expanded clone.

j_call,clone_size,v_call,cdr3_length,d_call,cdr3_nt,cdr3_aa
TRBJ2-5,.,TRBV6-1,14,.,TGTGCCAGCACCTTCCAGAAAATCCAAGAGACCCAGTACTTC,CASTFQKIQETQYF
TRBJ2-3,.,TRBV7-8,16,.,TGTGCCAGCAGCTTAGGGGGAGGAATTAACACAGATACGCAGTATTTT,CASSLGGGINTDTQYF
TRBJ1-1,.,TRBV18,15,.,TGTGCCAGCTCACCACCATCGGGGGGTGACACTGAAGCTTTCTTT,CASSPPSGGDTEAFF
TRBJ1-1,.,TRBV20-1,13,.,TGCAGTGCTAGAGATGATGGAGTCACTGAAGCTTTCTTT,CSARDDGVTEAFF
TRBJ2-2,.,TRBV27,17,TRBD2,TGTGCCAGCACCCACAGGGTAGCGGGGGGTAGTACCGGGGAGCTGTTTTTT,CASTHRVAGGSTGELFF
TRBJ2-5,.,TRBV15,15,.,TGTGCCACCAGCAGTTTGGGAGGGGGGCACGAGACCCAGTACTTC,CATSSLGGGHETQYF
TRBJ1-2,once,TRBV4-1,16,TRBD1,TGCGCCAGCAGCCGAATAGACCGGACAGGGATAGACGGCTACACCTTC,CASSRIDRTGIDGYTF
TRBJ1-2,medium-sized,TRBV6-1,16,.,TGTGCCAGCACCACATCCAGACAGGAAGCTAACTATGGCTACACCTTC,CASTTSRQEANYGYTF
TRBJ2-5,.,TRBV7-8,15,TRBD1,TGTGCCAGCAGCTTACCCCGGGACAGGCAAGAGACCCAGTACTTC,CASSLPRDRQETQYF
TRBJ1-1,.,TRBV6-2/TRBV6-3,14,.,TGTGCCACCGGCAGGGCGTCCGAGAACACTGAAGCTTTCTTT,CATGRASENTEAFF
TRBJ2-3,.,TRBV7-2,17,TRBD1,TGTGCCAGCAGCCCCCGGGACAGCCTCGTTGGTGGGGATACGCAGTATTTT,CASSPRDSLVGGDTQYF
TRBJ1-2,.,TRBV2,14,.,TGTGCCAGCAGTGGAAGGCGGGGGAGCTATGGCTACACCTTC,CASSGRRGSYGYTF
TRBJ2-5,.,TRBV7-9,13,.,TGTGCCAGTTGCCGGGACCTAAGAGAGACCCAGTACTTC,CASCRDLRETQYF
TRBJ2-5,.,TRBV4-1,15,TRBD1,TGCGCCAGCAGCCAGGGGACAGGGTGGGGAGAGACCCAGTACTTC,CASSQGTGWGETQYF
TRBJ1-6,.,TRBV7-2,13,.,TGTGCCAGCAGCGCCAGTCGTAATTCACCCCTCCACTTT,CASSASRNSPLHF
TRBJ1-2,.,TRBV4-2,16,.,TGTGCCAGCAGCCAAGTTCTAGGCAGCCCTAACTATGGCTACACCTTC,CASSQVLGSPNYGYTF
TRBJ1-6,few,TRBV7-2,13,.,TGTGCCAGCAGACAGGGAGTAGAGTCACCCCTCCACTTT,CASRQGVESPLHF
TRBJ2-7,.,TRBV6-1,12,.,TGTGCCAGCGAGGGGCTATCCTACGAGCAGTACTTC,CASEGLSYEQYF
TRBJ1-2,.,TRBV19,15,.,TGTGCCAGTAATGATCCTCCGGGGGCCAGGGGCGGCTACACCTTC,CASNDPPGARGGYTF
TRBJ1-2,.,TRBV4-3,14,.,TGCGCCAGCAGCCGACGTAGGGGGGAGGGTGGCTACACCTTC,CASSRRRGEGGYTF
TRBJ1-1,few,TRBV2,14,.,TGTGCCAGCAGTGTGGCAGGGACCCAAATCGGGGCTTTCTTT,CASSVAGTQIGAFF
TRBJ2-7,.,TRBV20-1,13,.,TGCAGTGCGACTTTGGAGGTAGCCTACGAGCAGTACTTC,CSATLEVAYEQYF
TRBJ1-6,few,TRBV20-1,14,.,TGCAGTGCTAGTCGGGTGGTAGATAATTCACCCCTCCACTTT,CSASRVVDNSPLHF
TRBJ2-4,.,TRBV7-8,13,.,TGTGCCAGCAGCTTAGCGAGGGGAAACATTCAGTACTTC,CASSLARGNIQYF
TRBJ1-2,few,TRBV5-4,13,.,TGTGCCAGCAGCTTGATGGGACCTACTGGCTACACCTTC,CASSLMGPTGYTF
TRBJ1-5,few,TRBV6-1,14,.,TGTGCCAGCAGGCCCGGGAACGACAATCAGCCCCAGCATTTT,CASRPGNDNQPQHF
TRBJ2-7,few,TRBV6-1,13,.,TGTGCCAGCAGAGCCTGGGACTCCTACGAGCAGTACTTC,CASRAWDSYEQYF
TRBJ1-6,.,TRBV27,14,TRBD1,TGTGCCAGCAGTCCGACAGGGCGGAATTCACCCCTCCACTTT,CASSPTGRNSPLHF
TRBJ1-3,few,TRBV7-9,15,TRBD1,TGTGCCAGCAGCGAACAGGGGGCGGCTGGAAACACCATATATTTT,CASSEQGAAGNTIYF
TRBJ2-5,.,TRBV2,15,TRBD2,TGTGCCAGCAGGCGGACTAGCGGCGCGAAGGAGACCCAGTACTTC,CASRRTSGAKETQYF
TRBJ2-1,few,TRBV7-2,15,TRBD2,TGTGCCAGCAGCCTTAGCACTAGCGGGTACAATGAGCAGTTCTTC,CASSLSTSGYNEQFF